The 5 T cell receptor beta chains below all came from one sample that was sequenced in a study of tumor-infiltrating lymphocytes in primary liver carcinoma (TCRdb year 2017). Without any cell sorting, total RNA and DNA were extracted together from about 20-30 mg of bulk tissue using the AllPrep DNA/RNA mini kit. The reads were generated on an Illumina HiSeq 2500. A constant-region primer and ProtoScript II reverse transcriptase were used to reverse-transcribe TCRbeta-specific cDNA from approximately 450 ng total RNA. The TCRbeta libraries were prepared through three rounds of nested multiplex PCR following a slightly modified ARM-PCR procedure. Each of the first two PCR rounds ran for around 10 cycles using multiplex TRBV1-TRBV30 forward primers together with a Cbeta reverse primer. The public reads were quality trimmed at Q25 with fastp and then assembled into clones with MiXCR by TCRdb, keeping productive beta chains. For every CDR3 protein sequence, its rows merge into one entry that carries the most common genes and DNA. Across this sample there are under 130,000 distinct CDR3 sequences, with about four fifths seen only once. Of the sample, roughly a fifth is held by the ten largest clones.

Sequencing input: liver tumor tissue from sampling region 3. In light of the paper, this sample's cell subset or site label describes: tumor region T3, left-lateral pole. These receptors originate from a middle-aged man with primary liver carcinoma and hepatitis B virus infection.

Worth noting for this clonotype: Since no conserved phenylalanine or tryptophan closes the CDR3, a read error is the likely cause. CDR3 nucleotides: TGTGCCAGCGGCAGTCACTCCTATGGCTACACCTTA. Translation: CASGSHSYGYTL. This chain joins TRBV2 and TRBJ1-2; D unresolved. In germline, CDR1 is SNHLY, CDR2 FYNNEI. The CDR3 is 12 residues long. With 8 bases removed from V and 4 bases from J, the gap between germline ends came to 11 bases.

A few counts support this clonotype. A junction boundary mismatches the germline segment, possibly from a read error. This sequence joins TRBV12-3 or TRBV12-4 and TRBJ2-2; 12 positions match TRBD2. This CDR3 comprises 18 residues. CDR3 in amino acids: CASREELAGGQNTGELFF. The CDR3 DNA follows: TGTGCCAGCAGGGAAGAACTAGCGGGGGGACAAAACACAGGGGAGCTGTTTTTT.

On this clonotype itself: A junction end diverges from the germline sequence, so it may reflect a read error. The V gene is TRBV4-1, the J gene TRBJ2-3, with TRBD2 as a possible D gene (5 bases). This CDR3 has 16 amino acids. The germline V gene encodes CDR1 MGHRA and CDR2 YSYEKL. CDR3 region: CANSQEGAPSTDTRYF. CDR3 in DNA: TGCGCCAACAGCCAAGAAGGTGCCCCTAGCACAGATACGCGGTATTTT.

This clonotype has a count of ten or more. J is TRBJ2-5 and V is TRBV10-2, with unresolved D. CDR1 and CDR2 from the germline V gene are WSHSY and SAAADI. V was clipped by 3 bases and J by 5 bases, with 4 bases between them. CDR3 length: 11 residues. The CDR3 coding sequence is TGCGCCAGCAGTGAATGGGAGACCCAGTACTTC. Translating it yields CASSEWETQYF.

This rearrangement joins TRBV11-2 to TRBJ2-7; weak D call: TRBD2 (6 bases). The CDR3 extends over 12 amino acids. Trimming removed 8 bases from V and 4 bases from J, with 12 bases in between. Germline V gene data show CDR1 as SGHAT and CDR2 as FQNNGV. Here the CDR3 DNA reads TGTGCCAGCCTTCCCGGGGGTTACGAGCAGTACTTC. This codes for CASLPGGYEQYF.